This TCR beta chain was captured in a study of T-cell reconstitution after alpha-beta-depleted transplantation in children listed by TCRdb under 2016. Looking at the study overall: Using TCR repertoire profiling, the study followed T-cell immune reconstitution in a quantitative way in children after TCRalphabeta/CD19-depleted allogeneic hematopoietic cell transplantation. The research as a whole found: Apparently early alphabetaT-cell count recovery about two months after transplant reportedly relied on only several hundred rapidly expanded clones derived from non-depleted graft cells. Hyperexpanded clone frequencies declined over subsequent months; after one year, T-cell counts and TCRbeta diversity were mostly attributed to newly produced T cells. In some patients, high TCRbeta diversity at day 60 was attributed to recipient T cells and intrathymic progenitors that had survived conditioning.

The table lists this clonotype with many counts. What antigen it recognizes has not been identified. No quality values exist for individual bases; no much larger clone is one base distant. The library was obtained by PCR. The instrument was an Illumina HiSeq 2500. TCR libraries were prepared with molecular barcoding, using unique molecular identifiers to normalize TCRbeta repertoire quantification. Using fastp at Q25 and MiXCR, TCRdb reprocessed the public reads and kept productive beta chains. Each entry merges the rows of one CDR3 protein and shows their most common DNA and genes. This sample has roughly 240,000 distinct CDR3 sequences in its table, and 7.5% to 9.5% of those were observed once. The top ten clones comprise about 6.4% of the sample. This sample's treatment or condition label indicates: allogeneic hematopoietic cell transplantation with graft depleted of TCRalphabeta T cells and CD19 B cells. The children who served as transplant recipients had been given grafts of TCRalphabeta/CD19-depleted allogeneic hematopoietic cells.

The specimen comprised PBMCs, mostly from graft donor cells, sampled 180 days after TCRalphabeta/CD19-depleted stem cell transplant. The sequence was obtained from a male patient under 18 who had a stem cell transplant for acute lymphoblastic leukemia, so the T cells may come from the graft donor.

The CDR3 is CASSQDSGTGAYSGANVLTF. The bases read TGCGCCAGCAGCCAAGATTCGGGGACAGGGGCCTACTCTGGGGCCAACGTCCTGACTTTC. Recombination joined TRBV4-3 with TRBJ2-6, and 10 junctional nucleotides match TRBD1. The V end gives up 0 bases and the J end 0 bases, leaving 8 bases in the junction not matched to a gene. CDR1 LGHNA and CDR2 YSLEER are derived from the germline V gene. The CDR3 goes from the cysteine to the phenylalanine over 20 residues. The CDR3 DNA has 60 bases and is translated from base 1.